These 30 T cell receptor beta chains originate from one sample sequenced in a study of shared clonotypes between healthy human individuals. Assay used: immunoSEQ multiplex PCR; TCRdb lists only in-frame clones, some missing. The sample holds a few hundred thousand clones, 97% seen once. The sequenced material came from naive CD4+ T cells sorted from blood. Subset indicated: CD45RA+ positively selected. These receptors were taken from a woman aged 25 to 39 in good health.

The CDR3 is CASSESLRDRVQWYF. The CDR3 nucleotides are TGTGCCAGCAGTGAAAGTTTAAGGGACAGGGTTCAATGGTATTTT. The chain couples TRBV6-1 to TRBJ2-3; 9 nucleotides match TRBD1. The V segment lost 2 bases and the J segment 14 bases; nucleotides outside the gene matches: 14. CDR1 and CDR2 (germline): MNHNS, SASEGT. This CDR3 is 15 amino acids long.

The V gene is TRBV2, the J gene TRBJ1-5; D might be TRBD1 (5 bases). This CDR3 spans 15 amino acids. V was clipped by 6 bases and J by 0 bases, with 12 bases between them. CDR1 is SNHLY, CDR2 FYNNEI, per germline. The CDR3 is CASRREGYSNQPQHF. As DNA, the CDR3 is TGTGCCAGCAGAAGGGAGGGGTATAGCAATCAGCCCCAGCATTTT.

This chain uses TRBV7-9 with TRBJ2-3, with 9 bases aligning to TRBD2. Germline CDR1 and CDR2: SEHNR and FQNEAQ (reference sequence). The CDR3 spans 18 residues. V trimming: 1 base; J trimming: 2 bases; junction bases outside the gene matches: 10. The CDR3 bases are TGTGCCAGCAGCTTAGGGACCACGACTAGCGGAGCCACAGATACGCAGTATTTT. Translated: CASSLGTTTSGATDTQYF.

The chain carries TRBV6-1 and TRBJ2-5, with 9 bases matching TRBD2. With 2 bases clipped from V and 0 bases from J, the junction kept 4 bases outside the gene matches. Germline V gene data show CDR1 as MNHNS and CDR2 as SASEGT. The CDR3 runs 16 residues. CDR3 nucleotide sequence: TGTGCCAGCAGTGAAAGGCGGGGGGGAAACCAAGAGACCCAGTACTTC. It codes for CASSERRGGNQETQYF.

The chain has TRBV9 and TRBJ2-3; TRBD2 aligns across 8 bases. The CDR3 runs to 17 residues. The germline V gene encodes CDR1 SGDLS and CDR2 YYNGEE. V lost 1 base to trimming and J lost 0 bases; unmatched junction nucleotides: 7. CDR3: CASSVLAGSFSTDTQYF. CDR3 sequence (DNA): TGTGCCAGCAGCGTATTAGCGGGGAGCTTTAGCACAGATACGCAGTATTTT.

V is TRBV15 and J is TRBJ1-1; no firm D call. CDR3 size: 15 residues. CDR1 and CDR2 from the germline V gene are LNHNV and YYDKDF (reference sequence). Trimming removed 2 bases from V and 5 bases from J, with 15 bases in between. CDR3 in DNA: TGTGCCACCAGCAGATCGATTGAAGGGAGGACTGAAGCTTTCTTT. Translating it yields CATSRSIEGRTEAFF.

This clone has only one observation. The V call is TRBV4-1, the J call TRBJ2-3; 12 bases agree with TRBD2. Germline V CDR1 and CDR2: MGHRA, YSYEKL. The CDR3 spans 22 residues. The V segment lost 4 bases and the J segment 1 base; nucleotides outside the gene matches: 21. CDR3 region: CASSPATLPLAGGVGRTDTQYF. The CDR3 region has the DNA TGCGCCAGCAGCCCAGCTACCCTCCCACTAGCGGGAGGTGTTGGGCGCACAGATACGCAGTATTTT.

This clone has just one count. This chain links TRBV6-6 with TRBJ1-2; D is possibly TRBD1 (5 bases). This CDR3 region has 13 residues. V was trimmed by 5 bases and J by 7 bases, leaving 14 bases between them. CDR1 is MNHNY, CDR2 SVGAGI, per germline (reference sequence). The CDR3 DNA sequence: TGTGCCAGCAGTCGACAGCAATCTGGTGGCTACACCTTC. Translation: CASSRQQSGGYTF.

The chain links TRBV6-1 to TRBJ2-1; 8 bases are a match to TRBD2. The V gene end was trimmed by 10 bases and the J gene end by 6 bases; junction bases not matched to a gene: 14. Germline CDR1 MNHNS, CDR2 SASEGT. This CDR3 contains 15 residues. The CDR3 loop reads CATATEAGVANEQFF. The CDR3, as DNA: TGTGCCACCGCTACTGAAGCGGGGGTTGCCAATGAGCAGTTCTTC.

The V gene is TRBV5-1, the J gene TRBJ2-7, with unresolved D. V lost 0 bases, J lost 2 bases, and 12 bases lay in between. The V gene's germline CDR1 is SGHRS and CDR2 YFSETQ. The CDR3 extends over 15 amino acids. The CDR3 region has the DNA TGCGCCAGCAGCTTGGAGGCAGGCCCGGCCTACGAGCAGTACTTC. This sequence encodes CASSLEAGPAYEQYF.

CDR3 DNA sequence: TGTGCCAGCAGAGAGACAGGGGTCACAGATACGCAGTATTTT. Translation: CASRETGVTDTQYF. The gene calls are TRBV28 and TRBJ2-3; 8 bases map to TRBD1. The CDR3 is made up of 14 amino acids. The V gene end was trimmed by 6 bases and the J gene end by 2 bases; junction bases not matched to a gene: 4. The germline V gene encodes CDR1 MDHEN and CDR2 SYDVKM.

The V and J genes are TRBV6-5 and TRBJ1-3, with D maybe TRBD1 (6 bases). CDR1 MNHEY and CDR2 SVGAGI come from the germline V gene. The length of the CDR3 is 15 residues. The V and J ends lost 5 bases and 0 bases respectively, with 11 bases between them. The CDR3 nucleotides read TGTGCCAGCAGTCACGACAGGAGCTCTGGAAACACCATATATTTT. Translation gives CASSHDRSSGNTIYF.

Remarks on this clone: A junction end diverges from the germline sequence, so it may reflect a read error. The V gene is TRBV11-2, the J gene TRBJ1-1, with no clear D. This CDR3 contains 14 residues. In germline, CDR1 is SGHAT, CDR2 FQNNGV. This chain's CDR3 is CASSLDWVNTEASF. The CDR3 DNA sequence: TGTGCCAGCAGCTTAGATTGGGTGAACACTGAAGCTTCCTTT.

The chain recombines TRBV29-1 with TRBJ1-2; no definite D call. Trimming cost V 1 base and J 3 bases, with 6 bases left between them. The CDR3 spans 12 residues. Germline-derived CDR1 and CDR2 are SQVTM and ANQGSEA. As DNA, the CDR3 is TGCAGCGTTGAAGGGCCCGACTATGGCTACACCTTC. It yields the protein CSVEGPDYGYTF.

The chain carries TRBV29-1 and TRBJ2-7; unclear D gene. The ends were cut back, 5 bases at V and 0 bases at J, with 5 bases in the middle. There are 11 residues in the CDR3. Germline lookup yields CDR1 SQVTM and CDR2 ANQGSEA. DNA of the CDR3: TGCAGCGTTAAGAACTCCTACGAGCAGTACTTC. This encodes CSVKNSYEQYF.

The CDR3 region is CASSLLSTEAFF. The CDR3, as DNA: TGTGCCAGCAGCCTGCTATCGACTGAAGCTTTCTTT. This chain links TRBV7-2 with TRBJ1-1; unclear D gene. Trimming cost V 5 bases and J 5 bases, with 9 bases left between them. The CDR3 is made up of 12 amino acids. CDR1 and CDR2 (germline): SGHTA, FQGNSA.

Concerning this clone itself: Germline is not matched at one junction end, which may reflect a read error. This chain uses TRBV6-5 with TRBJ1-2; 9 nucleotides align to TRBD1. The CDR3 sequence is 13 residues long. Germline CDR1 MNHEY, CDR2 SVGAGI. The CDR3 protein is CACSYGTGPGYTF. The CDR3 bases are TGTGCCTGCAGTTACGGGACAGGGCCCGGCTACACCTTC.

This chain joins TRBV28 and TRBJ1-6, with D possibly TRBD1 on 6 matching bases. Per the germline V gene, CDR1 is MDHEN and CDR2 is SYDVKM. The CDR3 is made up of 13 amino acids. Trimming cost V 6 bases and J 10 bases, with 13 bases left between them. Here the CDR3 reads CASREGGYSPLHF. CDR3 bases: TGTGCCAGCAGGGAGGGGGGGTACTCACCCCTCCACTTT. The variable domain in full, completed from reference TRBV28 and TRBJ1-6, reads DVKVTQSSRYLVKRTGEKVFLECVQDMDHENMFWYRQDPGLGLRLIYFSYDVKMKEKGDIPEGYSVSREKKERFSLILESASTNQTSMYLCASREGGYSPLHFGNGTRLTVT.

This chain uses TRBV15 with TRBJ1-2, with no clear D. From germline, CDR1 is LNHNV and CDR2 YYDKDF (reference sequence). This CDR3 is 15 amino acids long. Trimming cost V 3 bases and J 3 bases, with 14 bases left between them. The CDR3: CATSRTPGGDYGYTF. The CDR3 region has the DNA TGTGCCACCAGCAGGACCCCAGGCGGTGACTATGGCTACACCTTC.

This rearrangement joins TRBV6-1 to TRBJ1-2, with TRBD1 matching 8 bases. The J segment lost 3 bases and the V segment lost 6 bases, leaving 6 bases of the junction unmatched. The CDR3 loop spans 14 amino acids. Germline-derived CDR1 and CDR2 are MNHNS and SASEGT. CDR3 in amino acids: CASRRTGRDYGYTF. CDR3 DNA sequence: TGTGCCAGCAGGCGGACAGGGAGGGACTATGGCTACACCTTC.

This rearrangement joins TRBV28 to TRBJ2-5, with D maybe TRBD2 (5 bases). V was trimmed by 2 bases and J by 7 bases, leaving 17 bases between them. Looked up from germline, CDR1 is MDHEN and CDR2 is SYDVKM. This CDR3 spans 15 amino acids. The DNA for the CDR3 is TGTGCCAGCAGTTTAGCGGCGGATGACGCGGGGACCCAGTACTTC. It codes for CASSLAADDAGTQYF.

V usage is TRBV28 and J usage is TRBJ1-2; a weak D match, TRBD1 (6 bases). The CDR3 totals 15 residues. The V and J ends lost 6 bases and 0 bases respectively, with 14 bases between them. Per germline, CDR1 MDHEN and CDR2 SYDVKM. CDR3 nucleotide sequence: TGTGCCAGCAGCCCCGGGACACCGACTAACTATGGCTACACCTTC. Translation gives CASSPGTPTNYGYTF.

V and J are TRBV4-1 and TRBJ2-5, with 9 bases fitting TRBD1. Losses at the gene ends were 0 bases for V and 5 bases for J; bases not matched to a gene: 4. From germline, CDR1 is MGHRA and CDR2 YSYEKL. The CDR3 is 15 residues long. CDR3 coding DNA: TGCGCCAGCAGCCAAGAGGACAGGGGAACGGAGACCCAGTACTTC. It codes for CASSQEDRGTETQYF.

The chain couples TRBV28 to TRBJ2-4; the D gene is possibly TRBD1 (6 bases). Trimming removed 7 bases at V and 9 bases at J, with 19 bases between. Germline lookup yields CDR1 MDHEN and CDR2 SYDVKM. The CDR3 totals 14 residues. As DNA, the CDR3 is TGTGCCAGCACCGAGGGGGTTGGGCTCGGCATTCAGTACTTC. It is translated as CASTEGVGLGIQYF.

The chain combines TRBV4-1 with TRBJ2-1, with 7 bases lining up with TRBD2. Germline lookup yields CDR1 MGHRA and CDR2 YSYEKL. The CDR3 covers 16 residues. The junction had 7 bases not matched to a gene; V was cut back by 0 bases and J by 5 bases. The CDR3 sequence: CASSQERTRAHNEQFF. CDR3 DNA sequence: TGCGCCAGCAGCCAAGAAAGGACTAGGGCCCACAATGAGCAGTTCTTC.

The chain carries TRBV10-1 and TRBJ2-1; D remains ambiguous. The CDR3 runs 14 residues. The V gene's germline CDR1 is WNHNN and CDR2 SYGVQD (reference sequence). Trimming shortened V by 3 bases and J by 6 bases, and 12 bases separated the two germline ends. CDR3 residues: CASSESLVPNEQFF. The CDR3 region has the DNA TGCGCCAGCAGTGAAAGCCTAGTCCCCAATGAGCAGTTCTTC.

This clone was seen just once. V and J are TRBV28 and TRBJ1-5; 7 bases agree with TRBD1. The CDR3 totals 14 residues. Germline CDR1 is MDHEN and CDR2 is SYDVKM. With 6 bases clipped from V and 9 bases from J, the junction kept 11 bases outside the gene matches. The CDR3 protein is CASSLDRSDRPQHF. In DNA form, the CDR3 reads TGTGCCAGCAGCCTGGACAGGTCGGATCGGCCCCAGCATTTT.

The chain has TRBV11-2 and TRBJ2-7; D is unclear. The CDR3 runs to 15 residues. CDR1 and CDR2 from the germline V gene are SGHAT and FQNNGV. The germline V and J ends were trimmed by 0 bases and 2 bases, with 11 bases remaining between them. The CDR3 nucleotides read TGTGCCAGCAGCTTAGAAATTGGACCCACCTACGAGCAGTACTTC. This encodes CASSLEIGPTYEQYF.

This sequence joins TRBV11-2 and TRBJ2-7; possible D gene TRBD2, 6 bases. V lost 1 base and J 6 bases, leaving 13 bases between the germline ends. The CDR3 contains 14 residues. Germline CDR1 reads SGHAT; CDR2 reads FQNNGV. The CDR3 bases are TGTGCCAGCAGCTTAGTGGGCAGGGAGGTCGAGCAGTACTTC. Translation gives CASSLVGREVEQYF.

The chain links TRBV6-5 to TRBJ1-6; 10 nucleotides match TRBD1. The CDR3 contains 15 residues. Germline trimming cut 5 bases from V and 10 bases from J; bases unmatched to any gene: 8. The germline CDR1 and CDR2 sequences are MNHEY and SVGAGI. The CDR3 DNA follows: TGTGCCAGCAGTCCAAGACAGGGGGCGGACTCACCCCTCCACTTT. It encodes CASSPRQGADSPLHF.